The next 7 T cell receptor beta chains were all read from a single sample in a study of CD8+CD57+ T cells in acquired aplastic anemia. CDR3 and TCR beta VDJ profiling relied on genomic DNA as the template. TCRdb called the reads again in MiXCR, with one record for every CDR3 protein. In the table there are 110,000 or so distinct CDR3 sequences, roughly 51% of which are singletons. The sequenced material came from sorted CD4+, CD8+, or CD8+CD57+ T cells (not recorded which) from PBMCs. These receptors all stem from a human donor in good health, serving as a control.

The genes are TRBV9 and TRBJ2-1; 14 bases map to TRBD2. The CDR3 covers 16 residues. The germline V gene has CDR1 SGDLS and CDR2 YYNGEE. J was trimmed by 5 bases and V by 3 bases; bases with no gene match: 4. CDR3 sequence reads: CASSDGTSGGNNEQFF. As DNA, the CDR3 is TGTGCCAGCAGCGACGGGACTAGCGGGGGTAACAATGAGCAGTTCTTC.

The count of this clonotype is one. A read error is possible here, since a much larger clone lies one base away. CDR3 nucleotides: TGTGCCAGCGGCCAACGGGACAGGCAAGGGACCCAGTACTTC. Its translation is CASGQRDRQGTQYF. The rearrangement links TRBV25-1 to TRBJ2-5, with TRBD1 matching over 8 bases. Looked up from germline, CDR1 is MGHDK and CDR2 is SYGVNS. This CDR3 comprises 14 residues.

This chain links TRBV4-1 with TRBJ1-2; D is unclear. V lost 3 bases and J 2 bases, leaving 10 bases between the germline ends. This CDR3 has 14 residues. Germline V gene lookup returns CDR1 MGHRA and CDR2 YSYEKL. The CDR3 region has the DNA TGCGCCAGCAGCCAGCCCATGGGGAACTATGGCTACACCTTC. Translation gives CASSQPMGNYGYTF.

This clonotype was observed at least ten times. This CDR3 reads CASSQDSITGNTEAFF. CDR3 coding DNA: TGCGCCAGCAGCCAAGATAGTATTACAGGCAACACTGAAGCTTTCTTT. The chain uses TRBV4-1 and TRBJ1-1; tentatively, D is TRBD1 (5 bases). The germline V gene encodes CDR1 MGHRA and CDR2 YSYEKL. Between the trimmed V and J ends, which lost 0 bases and 2 bases, there was a span of 13 bases. CDR3 size: 16 residues.

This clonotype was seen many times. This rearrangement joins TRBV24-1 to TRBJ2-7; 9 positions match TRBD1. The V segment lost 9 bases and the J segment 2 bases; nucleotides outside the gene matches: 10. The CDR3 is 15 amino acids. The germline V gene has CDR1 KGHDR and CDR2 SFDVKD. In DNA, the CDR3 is TGTGCCACCCCCGGGCCCAGGACAGGGGCCTACGAGCAGTACTTC. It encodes CATPGPRTGAYEQYF.

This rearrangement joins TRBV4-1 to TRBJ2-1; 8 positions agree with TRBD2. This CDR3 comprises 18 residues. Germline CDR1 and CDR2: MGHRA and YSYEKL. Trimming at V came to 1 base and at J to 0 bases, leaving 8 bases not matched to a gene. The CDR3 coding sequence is TGCGCCAGCAGCCAAGGGTTAGCGGGGTATAGCTCCTACAATGAGCAGTTCTTC. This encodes CASSQGLAGYSSYNEQFF.

The CDR3 region has the DNA TGCAGCGTCGACGAGATGGACCGAGACTATGGCTACACCTTC. As protein: CSVDEMDRDYGYTF. The chain recombines TRBV29-1 with TRBJ1-2; D is ambiguous. Germline CDR1 is SQVTM and CDR2 is ANQGSEA. The germline V and J ends were trimmed by 6 bases and 3 bases, with 17 bases remaining between them. CDR3 length: 14 amino acids. Looking up the rest from reference TRBV29-1 and TRBJ1-2 gives the full variable domain: SAVISQKPSRDICQRGTSLTIQCQVDSQVTMMFWYRQQPGQSLTLIATANQGSEATYESGFVIDKFPISRPNLTFSTLTVSNMSPEDSSIYLCSVDEMDRDYGYTFGSGTRLTVV.